A single sample is the source of the 30 T cell receptor beta chains below, sequenced in a study of blood T cell repertoires in COVID-19 (dated by TCRdb to about 2020). Library construction relied on the immunoSEQ multiplex PCR assay. What TCRdb holds here is the immuneACCESS table cut down to in-frame rearrangements. Part of the clones is not present; checked against another copy, under half of the missing clones reflect an unresolved V gene, and the others are unexplained. The sample table contains around 29,000 clones; only one count was recorded for approximately 90% of them. The top ten constitute less than 9.5% of the sample. The specimen was peripheral blood. The receptors derive from a human donor in a cohort sampled during active COVID-19.

This rearrangement joins TRBV18 to TRBJ2-5; 7 bases fit TRBD1. The V gene end was trimmed by 3 bases and the J gene end by 4 bases; junction bases not matched to a gene: 2. CDR3 size: 13 residues. CDR1 and CDR2 (germline): KGHSH, LQKENI. The CDR3 loop reads CASSPRQGETQYF. The CDR3 DNA is TGTGCCAGCTCACCTAGACAGGGAGAGACCCAGTACTTC.

This clone was counted a single time. The chain carries TRBV30 and TRBJ2-7; 11 positions agree with TRBD2. The CDR3 has 17 amino acids. V lost 2 bases to trimming and J lost 4 bases; unmatched junction nucleotides: 13. CDR1 and CDR2 (germline): GTSNPN, SVGIG (reference sequence). CDR3 nucleotide sequence: TGTGCCTGGAGTACTCTTCTGGGGACTAGCGGTTTTTACGAGCAGTACTTC. Its protein is CAWSTLLGTSGFYEQYF.

CDR3 DNA sequence: TGTGCCAGCAGTGGGGGGTGGGGCGGCACAGATACGCAGTATTTT. Protein sequence: CASSGGWGGTDTQYF. The J gene is TRBJ2-3, the V gene TRBV6-2 or TRBV6-3; a possible D gene is TRBD2 (6 bases). CDR1 is MNHEY, CDR2 SVGEGT, per germline. The CDR3 is 15 residues long. Trimming took off 5 bases at V and 1 base at J, with 13 bases between the two ends.

The chain carries TRBV7-9 and TRBJ1-3; D gene ambiguous. V was trimmed by 5 bases and J by 2 bases, leaving 10 bases between them. Germline-derived CDR1 and CDR2 are SEHNR and FQNEAQ (reference sequence). The CDR3 contains 14 residues. The CDR3 is CASSPDIAGNTIYF. In DNA, the CDR3 is TGTGCCAGCAGCCCAGACATAGCTGGAAACACCATATATTTT.

The gene calls are TRBV10-2 and TRBJ1-2, with unresolved D. The CDR3 has 13 amino acids. Trimming stripped 8 bases from V and 0 bases from J, with 10 bases between. The germline V gene encodes CDR1 WSHSY and CDR2 SAAADI. The CDR3, as DNA: TGCGCCAGCTTCCAGGATGCTAACTATGGCTACACCTTC. Amino acid sequence: CASFQDANYGYTF.

The chain combines TRBV7-6 with TRBJ2-5; D is perhaps TRBD2 (6 bases). The CDR3 length is 14 residues. The germline CDR1 and CDR2 sequences are SGHVS and FNYEAQ. Trimming shortened V by 5 bases and J by 1 base, and 11 bases separated the two germline ends. The chain's CDR3 is CASSKTRSQETQYF. CDR3 DNA: TGTGCCAGCAGCAAGACTAGGTCCCAAGAGACCCAGTACTTC.

Only one count was recorded for this clone. The chain links TRBV4-1 to TRBJ1-4; weak D call: TRBD1 (5 bases). The CDR3 totals 16 residues. Trimming took off 1 base at V and 4 bases at J, with 13 bases between the two ends. The germline CDR1 and CDR2 sequences are MGHRA and YSYEKL. CDR3 residues: CASSQAEGLSNEKLFF. The CDR3, as DNA: TGCGCCAGCAGCCAAGCGGAGGGACTCAGTAATGAAAAACTGTTTTTT.

The chain links TRBV10-2 to TRBJ2-7; D possibly corresponds to TRBD1 (5 bases). Germline V gene sequence: CDR1 WSHSY, CDR2 SAAADI. The V end was cut by 3 bases, the J end by 2 bases, with 11 bases between. CDR3 length: 14 amino acids. DNA for the CDR3: TGCGCCAGCAGTGACACAGGAAAAACCTACGAGCAGTACTTC. Its protein product is CASSDTGKTYEQYF.

The CDR3 DNA reads as TGTGCCAGCAGCTTAAAGGGGGCGCAGGGCTATGGCTACACCTTC. It translates to CASSLKGAQGYGYTF. The chain is built from TRBV13 and TRBJ1-2, with 7 bases aligning to TRBD1. CDR1 is PRHDT, CDR2 FYEKMQ, per germline (reference sequence). The CDR3 length is 15 residues. J lost 4 bases, V lost 2 bases, and 7 bases had no gene match.

The gene calls are TRBV30 and TRBJ1-1; D perhaps matches TRBD1 (5 bases). Germline V gene data show CDR1 as GTSNPN and CDR2 as SVGIG (reference sequence). The CDR3 is 12 residues long. V was pared by 1 base and J by 10 bases, with 13 bases between. CDR3 nucleotides: TGTGCCTGGAGTGGGCAGGGATTTTTAGCTTTCTTT. Encoded protein: CAWSGQGFLAFF. Full variable domain (missing parts from reference TRBV30 and TRBJ1-1): SQTIHQWPATLVQPVGSPLSLECTVEGTSNPNLYWYRQAAGRGLQLLFYSVGIGQISSEVPQNLSASRPQDRQFILSSKKLLLSDSGFYLCAWSGQGFLAFFGQGTRLTVV.

This clone was detected once. V is TRBV30 and J is TRBJ2-3, with TRBD2 matching over 10 bases. The CDR3 length is 18 residues. J gave up 0 bases and V 4 bases, and 13 bases lay outside the gene matches. The V gene's germline CDR1 is GTSNPN and CDR2 SVGIG (reference sequence). CDR3 in DNA: TGTGCCTGGACGCCGGGTCTAGCGGGGGCCTTGAGCACAGATACGCAGTATTTT. Its translation is CAWTPGLAGALSTDTQYF.

The chain employs TRBV11-2 and TRBJ2-7; 7 bases align to TRBD2. Losses at the gene ends were 5 bases for V and 0 bases for J; bases not matched to a gene: 13. Per germline, CDR1 SGHAT and CDR2 FQNNGV. This CDR3 has 17 amino acids. The CDR3 sequence is CASSHGGSGQYSYEQYF. As DNA, the CDR3 is TGTGCCAGCAGCCACGGGGGTAGCGGGCAATACTCCTACGAGCAGTACTTC.

This clone was found a few times. This chain joins TRBV19 and TRBJ2-7, with D tentatively TRBD2 (5 bases). V was trimmed by 3 bases and J by 7 bases, leaving 16 bases between them. Germline loops: CDR1 LNHDA, CDR2 SQIVND (reference sequence). There are 14 residues in the CDR3. The DNA for the CDR3 is TGTGCCAGTAGTATTGAGGGTTCCCCCTGGGAGCAGTACTTC. Protein sequence: CASSIEGSPWEQYF.

V is TRBV10-3 and J is TRBJ2-1; possible D gene TRBD1, 5 bases. The germline V and J ends were trimmed by 4 bases and 5 bases, with 12 bases remaining between them. CDR1 and CDR2 (germline): ENHRY, SYGVKD. This CDR3 is built from 14 residues. CDR3: CAISAGSGNNEQFF. The CDR3 nucleotides are TGTGCCATCAGTGCAGGGTCTGGTAACAATGAGCAGTTCTTC.

The chain has TRBV18 and TRBJ1-4, with a tentative D call TRBD1 (6 bases). Germline CDR1 reads KGHSH; CDR2 reads LQKENI. Trimming shortened V by 0 bases and J by 2 bases, and 31 bases separated the two germline ends. This CDR3 region has 23 residues. The CDR3 sequence: CASSPPMGGSPLVGARTNEKLFF. CDR3 bases: TGTGCCAGCTCACCACCAATGGGTGGCTCCCCGCTCGTGGGGGCGCGTACTAATGAAAAACTGTTTTTT.

The V call is TRBV3-1 (or the pseudogene TRBV3-2), the J call TRBJ1-3, with D hard to call. CDR1 and CDR2 from the germline V gene are LGHDT and YNNKEL (reference sequence). V was shortened by 0 bases and J by 0 bases, with 15 bases between the two germline ends. This CDR3 has 18 amino acids. The CDR3 DNA sequence: TGTGCCAGCAGCCAAGATTTCCCAGCGGCAAACTCTGGAAACACCATATATTTT. Translating it yields CASSQDFPAANSGNTIYF.

V usage is TRBV2 and J usage is TRBJ2-3, with 12 bases fitting TRBD2. The V gene end was trimmed by 6 bases and the J gene end by 6 bases; junction bases not matched to a gene: 10. Germline V CDR1 and CDR2: SNHLY, FYNNEI. The CDR3 runs to 16 residues. The CDR3 bases are TGTGCCAGCAGAGATGCTAGCGGGGGGGCCGTGGATACGCAGTATTTT. Amino acids: CASRDASGGAVDTQYF.

The chain links TRBV6-8 to TRBJ2-7; the match to TRBD1 covers 7 bases. There are 18 residues in the CDR3. Germline V gives CDR1 MNHGY, CDR2 SAAAGT. With 2 bases clipped from V and 2 bases from J, the junction kept 15 bases outside the gene matches. The CDR3 reads CASSYPQTRGSDPYEQYF. CDR3 DNA sequence: TGTGCCAGCAGTTACCCTCAGACCAGGGGGTCGGACCCCTACGAGCAGTACTTC.

The chain is built from TRBV7-6 and TRBJ1-2, with TRBD1 matching over 10 bases. CDR3 length: 14 amino acids. Unmatched junction bases numbered 6, after V lost 5 bases and J lost 6 bases. Germline V lookup: CDR1 SGHVS, CDR2 FNYEAQ. DNA for the CDR3: TGTGCCAGCAGCAGTGACAGGGGGCGGGATGGCTACACCTTC. Its translation: CASSSDRGRDGYTF.

This clone qualifies as medium-sized. The rearrangement joins TRBV10-3 to TRBJ2-2; 10 nucleotides line up with TRBD2. Trimming removed 9 bases from V and 1 base from J; junction bases left unmatched: 2. Germline V gives CDR1 ENHRY, CDR2 SYGVKD. This CDR3 is 14 amino acids long. The CDR3 region is CAIRTSGNTGELFF. CDR3 in DNA: TGTGCCATTAGGACTAGCGGGAACACCGGGGAGCTGTTTTTT.

This chain joins TRBV19 and TRBJ2-5, with 11 bases identical to TRBD2. Trimming removed 3 bases from V and 5 bases from J; junction bases left unmatched: 11. Germline CDR1 is LNHDA and CDR2 is SQIVND (reference sequence). This CDR3 is 17 amino acids long. In nucleotides, the CDR3 is TGTGCCAGTAGTATTTCAGCGATAGCGGGAGGGCGGGAGACCCAGTACTTC. The encoded protein is CASSISAIAGGRETQYF. Drawing the rest from reference TRBV19 and TRBJ2-5, the complete variable domain is DGGITQSPKYLFRKEGQNVTLSCEQNLNHDAMYWYRQDPGQGLRLIYYSQIVNDFQKGDIAEGYSVSREKKESFPLTVTSAQKNPTAFYLCASSISAIAGGRETQYFGPGTRLLVL.

V is TRBV3-1 (or the pseudogene TRBV3-2) and J is TRBJ1-5; D not certain. Germline CDR1 and CDR2: LGHDT and YNNKEL (reference sequence). This CDR3 contains 16 residues. Trimming stripped 3 bases from V and 5 bases from J, with 17 bases between. CDR3 protein: CASSHPPGGSDQPQHF. Written as DNA, the CDR3 is TGTGCCAGCAGCCACCCCCCCGGCGGCTCTGATCAGCCCCAGCATTTT.

The chain combines TRBV19 with TRBJ1-1, with 7 bases aligning to TRBD1. The CDR3 has 15 residues. V was clipped by 5 bases and J by 0 bases; unmatched bases: 6. Germline V gene data show CDR1 as LNHDA and CDR2 as SQIVND (reference sequence). The CDR3 loop is CASSVTGAMNTEAFF. CDR3 nucleotide sequence: TGTGCCAGTAGTGTTACAGGGGCCATGAACACTGAAGCTTTCTTT.

The chain combines TRBV29-1 with TRBJ1-2; possible D gene TRBD1, 5 bases. The CDR3 consists of 13 residues. Looked up from germline, CDR1 is SQVTM and CDR2 is ANQGSEA. The germline V and J ends were trimmed by 0 bases and 9 bases, with 14 bases remaining between them. The CDR3 DNA follows: TGCAGCGTTGAAGATGTCCGGGGGGTGAGCTACACCTTC. Translation: CSVEDVRGVSYTF.

The V call is TRBV2, the J call TRBJ1-1; 7 bases fit TRBD1. The CDR3 loop spans 14 amino acids. V lost 6 bases, J lost 5 bases, and 9 bases stayed unmatched. Germline-derived CDR1 and CDR2 are SNHLY and FYNNEI. CDR3 region: CASSDTGVSTEAFF. The DNA of the CDR3 is TGTGCCAGCAGCGACACAGGGGTTAGTACTGAAGCTTTCTTT.

The rearrangement uses TRBV19 and TRBJ2-1; a possible D gene is TRBD2 (5 bases). The CDR3 spans 16 residues. V lost 1 base and J 4 bases, leaving 14 bases between the germline ends. The V gene's germline CDR1 is LNHDA and CDR2 SQIVND (reference sequence). The CDR3 nucleotides read TGTGCCAGTAGTATAGGGGCGGGCTATGGGTACAATGAGCAGTTCTTC. Translation: CASSIGAGYGYNEQFF. Based on the CDR3 plus reference TRBV19 and TRBJ2-1, the full variable domain is DGGITQSPKYLFRKEGQNVTLSCEQNLNHDAMYWYRQDPGQGLRLIYYSQIVNDFQKGDIAEGYSVSREKKESFPLTVTSAQKNPTAFYLCASSIGAGYGYNEQFFGPGTRLTVL.

The gene calls are TRBV15 and TRBJ2-3, with D possibly matching TRBD2 (5 bases). This CDR3 region has 14 residues. V lost 1 base to trimming and J lost 4 bases, with 9 bases between them. Per the germline V gene, CDR1 is LNHNV and CDR2 is YYDKDF (reference sequence). CDR3 sequence (DNA): TGTGCCACCAGCAGAGGGGAGAACCCAGATACGCAGTATTTT. Amino acid sequence: CATSRGENPDTQYF.

The chain combines TRBV4-2 with TRBJ2-1; 7 bases agree with TRBD2. The CDR3 is 15 residues long. Germline CDR1 LGHNA, CDR2 YNFKEQ. J was trimmed by 9 bases and V by 0 bases; bases with no gene match: 8. This chain's CDR3 is CASSQETTSFSEQFF. CDR3 nucleotide sequence: TGTGCCAGCAGCCAAGAAACGACTAGCTTTAGTGAGCAGTTCTTC.

The chain combines TRBV4-1 with TRBJ2-2, with 9 bases matching TRBD2. The germline gives CDR1 MGHRA, CDR2 YSYEKL. J gave up 4 bases and V 5 bases, and 5 bases lay outside the gene matches. The CDR3 runs 15 residues. The CDR3 here is CASSLRAGGTGELFF. CDR3 in DNA: TGCGCCAGCAGCTTGAGAGCGGGGGGCACCGGGGAGCTGTTTTTT.

The genes are TRBV7-9 and TRBJ2-5; 9 bases map to TRBD1. Germline CDR1 is SEHNR and CDR2 is FQNEAQ (reference sequence). This CDR3 is 16 amino acids long. V was pared by 3 bases and J by 5 bases, with 10 bases of the junction left unmatched. CDR3 coding DNA: TGTGCCAGCAGCTTCAACACAGGGGGCGCGAGGGAGACCCAGTACTTC. Translation: CASSFNTGGARETQYF.